The T cell receptor beta chain under discussion was sequenced for a study of T cell responses to AZD1222 COVID-19 vaccine. The study's findings and limits: Donors, mostly white British, included more females; clonal diversity was possibly underestimated. Spike-specific TCR breadth and depth were elevated following two AZD1222 doses.

Clones were read by immunoSEQ multiplex PCR, and TCRdb kept only the in-frame ones, dropping some. The repertoire consists of roughly 110,000 clones, with less than 95% occurring once and the leading ten covering less than 9.5%. A word on this clone: What it recognizes is unknown.

CDR3 length: 16 amino acids. CDR1 and CDR2 from the germline V gene are SGHTA and FQGNSA. The V end was cut by 2 bases, the J end by 6 bases, with 16 bases between. Second-dose intervals near 4 or 12 weeks were combined. The starting material was peripheral blood, obtained 28 days after the second AZD1222 dose. The TCR was taken from an adult who received the AZD1222 COVID-19 vaccine. The V gene is TRBV7-2, the J gene TRBJ2-2; the D gene is possibly TRBD1 (6 bases). The CDR3 bases are TGTGCCAGCAGCTTAAATGGGGGCCAGATCTCCGGGGAGCTGTTTTTT. Translation: CASSLNGGQISGELFF.